This TCR beta chain was observed in a study of CD8 T cells in Susac syndrome. An input of roughly 0.45 to 1 ug of RNA was subjected to reverse transcription using random hexamers. Across 54 Vbeta and 13 Jbeta, immunoSEQ multiplex PCR amplified TCR beta CDR3. TCRdb ran MiXCR on the immunoSEQ multiplex PCR reads and lists one entry per CDR3 protein. The table lists a few hundred thousand distinct CDR3 sequences, approximately 84% of them singletons. General study results and limits: Regarding the TCR sequencing and HLA analysis, the study admitted that a relatively small number of individuals were involved.

For this clonotype: Antigen specificity is unknown.

CD8+ and CD4+ T cells from blood underwent TCR beta sequencing. In contrast to the negatively isolated CD8+ and CD4+ T cells, TEMRA cells were FACS-enriched. The specimen sequenced was CD8+ T cells from PBMCs. This clonotype was obtained from a human donor with multiple sclerosis.

The CDR3 coding sequence is TGTGCCAGCAGCTTTAGGACAGGGCTCTACAATGAGCAGTTCTTC. It specifies CASSFRTGLYNEQFF. The chain joins TRBV13 to TRBJ2-1, with TRBD1 matching 8 bases. Germline trimming cut 3 bases from V and 3 bases from J; bases unmatched to any gene: 4. Germline lookup yields CDR1 PRHDT and CDR2 FYEKMQ (reference sequence). The CDR3 loop spans 15 amino acids.